This is a list of T cell receptor beta chains from one sample in a study of blood T cell repertoires in COVID-19. Method: immunoSEQ multiplex PCR; TCRdb's copy keeps in-frame clones and lacks some. The table has about 480,000 clones, roughly 90% seen once; the top ten hold 1.5% to 2%. The specimen was PBMCs or T cells enriched from blood (not recorded which). These receptors were collected from a middle-aged woman who had recovered from COVID-19. Each CDR3 is given with its conserved first and last residue. A D gene is named only where the DNA matches it firmly. Some rows mark clone size as missing; the rest say once, few, many or name a class of expanded clone.

DNA: TGTGCCAGCTCACCCCAGACAGGGGGTAACACTGAAGCTTTCTTT
CDR3: CASSPQTGGNTEAFF
D: TRBD1
size: -
J: TRBJ1-1
V: TRBV18

DNA: TGTGCCAGCAGTTCAGGGGGGTCTAAACTCTATGGCTACACCTTC
CDR3: CASSSGGSKLYGYTF
D: TRBD1
size: -
J: TRBJ1-2
V: TRBV7-2

DNA: TGTGCCACCAGCCTACAGCACAATGAGCAGTTCTTC
CDR3: CATSLQHNEQFF
D: -
size: -
J: TRBJ2-1
V: TRBV24-1

DNA: TGTGCCAGCAGCCAAGGACAGCAAAGTAATTCACCCCTCCACTTT
CDR3: CASSQGQQSNSPLHF
D: -
size: -
J: TRBJ1-6
V: TRBV3-1/TRBV3-2

DNA: TGTGCCAGCAGCTTGAATCGGGACAGAGGTCCCCCCTTCAATTCACCCCTCCACTTT
CDR3: CASSLNRDRGPPFNSPLHF
D: TRBD1
size: -
J: TRBJ1-6
V: TRBV27

DNA: TGTGCCAGCAGCCAACCGACTGGGCGGGAGAGAACCGGGGAGCTGTTTTTT
CDR3: CASSQPTGRERTGELFF
D: TRBD2
size: -
J: TRBJ2-2
V: TRBV3-1/TRBV3-2

DNA: TGTGCTAGTGGTTTGGGTGGACAGGAAGCTTTCTTT
CDR3: CASGLGGQEAFF
D: -
size: -
J: TRBJ1-1
V: TRBV12-5

DNA: TGTGCCGCCCCCCACTCTGGGGACAACAGATATGGCTACACCTTC
CDR3: CAAPHSGDNRYGYTF
D: -
size: -
J: TRBJ1-2
V: TRBV7-2

DNA: TGCGCCAGCAGCCAGGACAGGGCTAATGAAAAACTGTTTTTT
CDR3: CASSQDRANEKLFF
D: TRBD1
size: -
J: TRBJ1-4
V: TRBV5-1

DNA: TGCGCCAGCAGCCCTAACCCCGGGGGGATCGCTGAAGCTTTCTTT
CDR3: CASSPNPGGIAEAFF
D: -
size: -
J: TRBJ1-1
V: TRBV5-1

DNA: TGTGCCAGCCGGGTTGTCGGGGATTCTGAGCAGTTCTTC
CDR3: CASRVVGDSEQFF
D: -
size: once
J: TRBJ2-1
V: TRBV6-5

DNA: TGTGCCAGCAGCCGTGAGGCGCAGGGAGGATCCTATAATTCACCCCTCCACTTT
CDR3: CASSREAQGGSYNSPLHF
D: -
size: -
J: TRBJ1-6
V: TRBV7-9

DNA: TGCGCCAGCAGCCAAGCCCCCAGTCCCGGGGAGCTGTTTTTT
CDR3: CASSQAPSPGELFF
D: -
size: -
J: TRBJ2-2
V: TRBV4-1

DNA: TGTGCCAGTAGTCTGAGGGATCTAAATGAAAAACTGTTTTTT
CDR3: CASSLRDLNEKLFF
D: -
size: -
J: TRBJ1-4
V: TRBV19

DNA: TGCGCCAGCAAGGTCAGGGTGGATGAAAAACTGTTTTTT
CDR3: CASKVRVDEKLFF
D: -
size: -
J: TRBJ1-4
V: TRBV10-1

DNA: TGTGCCAGCAGCTTAGCCACTCCCGGGGCAGATACGCAGTATTTT
CDR3: CASSLATPGADTQYF
D: -
size: once
J: TRBJ2-3
V: TRBV11-2

DNA: TGTGCCAGTAGTACTGGGACTAGCGGGAGAGGCGAGCAGTACTTC
CDR3: CASSTGTSGRGEQYF
D: TRBD2
size: -
J: TRBJ2-7
V: TRBV19

DNA: TGTGCCAGTAGCCCCTGGACAGCATCTTTGGTTTTCGAGTTCACTGAAGCTTTCTTT
CDR3: CASSPWTASLVFEFTEAFF
D: -
size: once
J: TRBJ1-1
V: TRBV19

DNA: TGTGCCAGCAGCTCTCGGGGAACTTACGTCACCGGGGAGCTGTTTTTT
CDR3: CASSSRGTYVTGELFF
D: -
size: -
J: TRBJ2-2
V: TRBV5-4

DNA: TGCAGTGCTAGTCAACCCGGGGCGCAGTATTTT
CDR3: CSASQPGAQYF
D: -
size: -
J: TRBJ2-3
V: TRBV20-1

DNA: TGTGCCATCAGTGAGTCAATTGGATCCTGGCCAGGGGGCAGTGAAAAACTGTTTTTT
CDR3: CAISESIGSWPGGSEKLFF
D: TRBD1
size: -
J: TRBJ1-4
V: TRBV10-3

DNA: TGTGCCAGCAGCCTACCCGGGAGTGGAGGAGTTCAAGAGACCCAGTACTTC
CDR3: CASSLPGSGGVQETQYF
D: -
size: -
J: TRBJ2-5
V: TRBV3-1/TRBV3-2

DNA: TGTGCCACCAGTGATTCAGGGAAAAGCACTAATGAAAAACTGTTTTTT
CDR3: CATSDSGKSTNEKLFF
D: -
size: -
J: TRBJ1-4
V: TRBV24-1

DNA: TGTGCCAGCAGCTTTGGACAGTCAGGGGTCGGGGCCAACGTCCTGACTTTC
CDR3: CASSFGQSGVGANVLTF
D: -
size: -
J: TRBJ2-6
V: TRBV7-9

DNA: TGTGCTAGCAGTGAGGGCCACTCTGGAAACACCATATATTTT
CDR3: CASSEGHSGNTIYF
D: -
size: -
J: TRBJ1-3
V: TRBV7-7

DNA: TGTGCCAGCAGCCTAGGGACTAGCGGACAAGAGACCCAGTACTTC
CDR3: CASSLGTSGQETQYF
D: TRBD2
size: -
J: TRBJ2-5
V: TRBV9

DNA: TGTGCCAGCAGCCCGACAGGGCCCAATCAGCCCCAGCATTTT
CDR3: CASSPTGPNQPQHF
D: TRBD1
size: -
J: TRBJ1-5
V: TRBV7-2

DNA: TGCGCCAGCAGCCAAATCGGCGGCGACAATGAGCAGTTCTTC
CDR3: CASSQIGGDNEQFF
D: -
size: -
J: TRBJ2-1
V: TRBV4-3

DNA: TGTGCCAGCAGTTTAGGGGGACACAACAGGAACACTGAAGCTTTCTTT
CDR3: CASSLGGHNRNTEAFF
D: -
size: once
J: TRBJ1-1
V: TRBV28

DNA: TGTGCCACCAGCAGCCTGAAGGCGGGATTAAATGAGCAGTTCTTC
CDR3: CATSSLKAGLNEQFF
D: -
size: -
J: TRBJ2-1
V: TRBV15

DNA: TGCAGCGTTGAAGGCCTAACGGGAAACACCATATATTTT
CDR3: CSVEGLTGNTIYF
D: -
size: -
J: TRBJ1-3
V: TRBV29-1

DNA: TGCGCCAGCAGCCAAGACTATGGACAGTGGAGCTACGAGCAGTACTTC
CDR3: CASSQDYGQWSYEQYF
D: -
size: -
J: TRBJ2-7
V: TRBV4-3

DNA: TGTGCCAGTAGTACTGGGAGGGGCCCCCGATATAGCAATCAGCCCCAGCATTTT
CDR3: CASSTGRGPRYSNQPQHF
D: -
size: -
J: TRBJ1-5
V: TRBV19

DNA: TGTGCCAGCTCACCGAAACTGACGGGGTACAATGAGCAGTTCTTC
CDR3: CASSPKLTGYNEQFF
D: -
size: once
J: TRBJ2-1
V: TRBV18

DNA: TGTGCCAGCAGGTACTCGCGGGACTCTGGAAACACCATATATTTT
CDR3: CASRYSRDSGNTIYF
D: -
size: -
J: TRBJ1-3
V: TRBV6-5

DNA: TGTGCCAGCAGCGGCAGGGGGGATGCATACAACACTGAAGCTTTCTTT
CDR3: CASSGRGDAYNTEAFF
D: TRBD1
size: once
J: TRBJ1-1
V: TRBV7-2

DNA: TGTGCCAGCAGCATACCAGTGAACACTGAAGCTTTCTTT
CDR3: CASSIPVNTEAFF
D: -
size: -
J: TRBJ1-1
V: TRBV12-3/TRBV12-4

DNA: TGTGCCAGCAGTCAGGGGGCGGGAAAACTGTTTTTT
CDR3: CASSQGAGKLFF
D: TRBD1
size: -
J: TRBJ1-4
V: TRBV12-3/TRBV12-4

DNA: TGTGCCAGCAGCTTGACTAGCGGGGGCAGAGAGACCCAGTACTTC
CDR3: CASSLTSGGRETQYF
D: TRBD2
size: -
J: TRBJ2-5
V: TRBV7-2

DNA: TGTGCCAGCACCGAGAGGGGGCAGGGCTACACCTTC
CDR3: CASTERGQGYTF
D: TRBD1
size: -
J: TRBJ1-2
V: TRBV6-5

DNA: TGTGCCAGCAGCTGGGGCCTGGACCCGAGCTCCTACGAGCAGTACTTC
CDR3: CASSWGLDPSSYEQYF
D: -
size: -
J: TRBJ2-7
V: TRBV7-2

DNA: TGTGCCAGCAGTTTATCTCAGGAGGTTTCTAACTATGGCTACACCTTC
CDR3: CASSLSQEVSNYGYTF
D: -
size: -
J: TRBJ1-2
V: TRBV27

DNA: TGTGCCAGCAGCTTAACAACACGGCGGGCAGATACGCAGTATTTT
CDR3: CASSLTTRRADTQYF
D: -
size: -
J: TRBJ2-3
V: TRBV9

DNA: TGTGCCAGCAGCGTAGCGGCAGGTACGGGAAACACCATATATTTT
CDR3: CASSVAAGTGNTIYF
D: -
size: few
J: TRBJ1-3
V: TRBV9

DNA: TGCGCCAGCAGCGTTGGGGCTAGCGGGAATACAGATACGCAGTATTTT
CDR3: CASSVGASGNTDTQYF
D: TRBD2
size: -
J: TRBJ2-3
V: TRBV5-1

DNA: TGCGCCAGCAGTGAGTCCTACAATCAGCCCCAGCATTTT
CDR3: CASSESYNQPQHF
D: -
size: few
J: TRBJ1-5
V: TRBV10-1

DNA: TGCGCCAGCAGCCACGGGACTCCCCTCTACGAGCAGTACTTC
CDR3: CASSHGTPLYEQYF
D: -
size: -
J: TRBJ2-7
V: TRBV5-1

DNA: TGCGCCAGCAGCTTGGCCGCCCTTAGTGGTTTTAGTGGTGGCTACACCTTC
CDR3: CASSLAALSGFSGGYTF
D: -
size: -
J: TRBJ1-2
V: TRBV5-1

DNA: TGTGCCAGCAGCCCCGGGACTAATATTGATGAGCAGTTCTTC
CDR3: CASSPGTNIDEQFF
D: TRBD2
size: -
J: TRBJ2-1
V: TRBV7-9

DNA: TGCGCCAGCAGGGGACTGGGCATGAACACTGAAGCTTTCTTT
CDR3: CASRGLGMNTEAFF
D: -
size: -
J: TRBJ1-1
V: TRBV4-1

DNA: TGCGCCAGCAGTGAACAGGACAGGCCCCAAGAGACCCAGTACTTC
CDR3: CASSEQDRPQETQYF
D: TRBD1
size: -
J: TRBJ2-5
V: TRBV10-1

DNA: TGCGCCAGCAGCCAAGATCCAGGGTATAATTCACCCCTCCACTTT
CDR3: CASSQDPGYNSPLHF
D: -
size: -
J: TRBJ1-6
V: TRBV4-1

DNA: TGCGCCAGCAGTGAGATCAAGCTCACAGATACGCAGTATTTT
CDR3: CASSEIKLTDTQYF
D: -
size: few
J: TRBJ2-3
V: TRBV10-2

DNA: TGCAGCGTATTGCTACAGGGGGGGGGTCAGCCCCAGCATTTT
CDR3: CSVLLQGGGQPQHF
D: TRBD1
size: -
J: TRBJ1-5
V: TRBV29-1

DNA: TGTGCCAGCAGCCTTGGGACAGGGGGTTCCTACGAGCAGTACTTC
CDR3: CASSLGTGGSYEQYF
D: TRBD1
size: -
J: TRBJ2-7
V: TRBV7-2